The clone carrying this T cell receptor beta chain was seen ten or more times. Arm-PCR of CDR3 regions and iRepertoire HTBI primers were the basis on which TCR beta libraries were built. Per the original methods: Identification across samples found approximately 67 TRBV and 11 to 15 TRBJ segments. TCRdb reprocessed the multiplex PCR reads via MiXCR and lists one record per CDR3 protein. The V and J calls were determined by TCRdb, not by the authors. This sample has around 420,000 distinct CDR3 sequences, with 15% to 19% found just once. The sample is drawn from a study of regulatory T cells in long-lasting Graves disease. Germline V gives CDR1 SNHLY, CDR2 FYNNEI. This CDR3 has 14 residues. The V and J ends lost 1 base and 5 bases respectively, with 12 bases between them. Indicated time point: newly diagnosed GD, antithyroid drugs for less than 3 months. TCR sequences were obtained from RNA taken from PBMCs. American Thyroid Association guidelines defined how Graves' disease was diagnosed.

This sample comprised peripheral blood mononuclear cells (PBMCs), obtained at new diagnosis, from a patient treated with antithyroid drugs. The chain joins TRBV2 to TRBJ2-7; D is tentatively TRBD1 or TRBD2 (6 bases each). The source is a female donor with Graves disease. In DNA form, the CDR3 reads TGTGCCAGCAGTGAAGGTCGGGGGCTTCACGAGCAGTACTTC. This codes for CASSEGRGLHEQYF.